These 17 T cell receptor beta chains came from one sample sequenced in a study of beta chain features in type 1 diabetes. General study points: People with Type 1 diabetes carried modestly yet significantly shorter TCRB CDR3s in all four CD4+ subsets.

The antigens these receptors bind are not known. Reverse transcribing all isolated RNA meant expressed TCRB transcripts were sequenced. Assay used: immunoSEQ multiplex PCR; TCRdb lists only in-frame clones, some missing. There are fewer than 300,000 clones in the sample; roughly 10% occur only once, and 0.017% lies in the top ten. The material sequenced was naive CD4+ T cells from blood. Receptors were obtained from a man aged 25 to 40 with type 1 diabetes.

The chain links TRBV10-3 to TRBJ2-3; D call uncertain. Germline loops: CDR1 ENHRY, CDR2 SYGVKD. The germline V and J ends were trimmed by 6 bases and 0 bases, with 7 bases remaining between them. The CDR3 spans 13 residues. DNA of the CDR3: TGTGCCATCAGACAGTATAGCACAGATACGCAGTATTTT. Amino acids: CAIRQYSTDTQYF.

The chain is built from TRBV19 and TRBJ1-1, with D uncertain. The length of the CDR3 is 13 residues. V lost 5 bases, J lost 0 bases, and 7 bases lay in between. CDR1 and CDR2 from the germline V gene are LNHDA and SQIVND (reference sequence). CDR3 protein: CASSRTVNTEAFF. The CDR3 region has the DNA TGTGCCAGTAGTCGCACAGTGAACACTGAAGCTTTCTTT.

This clone was picked up a small number of times. This rearrangement joins TRBV13 to TRBJ2-7; D may be TRBD1 (5 bases). The V end lost 3 bases, the J end lost 2 bases, and 14 bases lay between the germline ends. The CDR3 is 15 amino acids. Germline CDR1 PRHDT, CDR2 FYEKMQ (reference sequence). This CDR3 reads CASSFWKGATYEQYF. The CDR3 nucleotides read TGTGCCAGCAGCTTCTGGAAAGGGGCGACCTACGAGCAGTACTTC.

The chain is built from TRBV19 and TRBJ2-7; a weak D match, TRBD1 (6 bases). The CDR3 sequence is 13 residues long. V lost 5 bases and J 2 bases, leaving 10 bases between the germline ends. Germline V lookup: CDR1 LNHDA, CDR2 SQIVND (reference sequence). The CDR3 DNA sequence: TGTGCCAGTAGTCAGGGACAAACCTACGAGCAGTACTTC. This gives the protein CASSQGQTYEQYF. The whole variable domain, remainder taken from reference TRBV19 and TRBJ2-7, is DGGITQSPKYLFRKEGQNVTLSCEQNLNHDAMYWYRQDPGQGLRLIYYSQIVNDFQKGDIAEGYSVSREKKESFPLTVTSAQKNPTAFYLCASSQGQTYEQYFGPGTRLTVT.

This clone was found a few times. Written as DNA, the CDR3 is TGCGCCAGCAGCACTCCGGGACTAGCGGGACCGAGCTCCTACAATGAGCAGTTCTTC. It specifies CASSTPGLAGPSSYNEQFF. V and J are TRBV5-1 and TRBJ2-1; 13 bases line up with TRBD2. Germline loops: CDR1 SGHRS, CDR2 YFSETQ. This CDR3 contains 19 residues. V was pared by 4 bases and J by 0 bases, with 10 bases of the junction left unmatched.

The table lists this clone with a few counts. The CDR3 sequence is CASGRGDDTETQYF. For the CDR3, the DNA is TGTGCTAGTGGCCGGGGGGACGACACAGAGACCCAGTACTTC. The chain recombines TRBV12-5 with TRBJ2-5; 7 nucleotides agree with TRBD2. J was trimmed by 4 bases and V by 6 bases; bases with no gene match: 8. Germline values: CDR1 LGHNT, CDR2 FRNRAP. The CDR3 has 14 residues.

This clone appeared a few times. The chain recombines TRBV15 with TRBJ1-1, with a possible D match to TRBD1 (6 bases). Germline V CDR1 and CDR2: LNHNV, YYDKDF (reference sequence). V shed 0 bases and J shed 6 bases, with 8 bases lying between them. CDR3 length: 13 residues. The DNA for the CDR3 is TGTGCCACCAGCAGAGATAAGGGGGCTGAAGCTTTCTTT. Its translation: CATSRDKGAEAFF.

V is TRBV19 and J is TRBJ2-1; 12 bases fit TRBD1. The CDR3 length is 17 residues. Germline CDR1 and CDR2: LNHDA and SQIVND (reference sequence). V gave up 6 bases and J gave up 4 bases; unmatched junction bases: 10. The CDR3 DNA sequence: TGTGCCAGTAGAGGGGGACAGGGGGCACGGGATTACAATGAGCAGTTCTTC. Protein: CASRGGQGARDYNEQFF.

This clone was counted between two and nine times. The chain is built from TRBV14 and TRBJ2-3; D is uncertain. Germline V CDR1 and CDR2: SGHDN, FVKESK. Trimming removed 4 bases from V and 2 bases from J, with 10 bases in between. The CDR3 length is 14 residues. CDR3 coding DNA: TGTGCCAGCAGCCGCCTACAGTACACAGATACGCAGTATTTT. Protein: CASSRLQYTDTQYF.

The chain couples TRBV19 to TRBJ2-2, with no clear D. The CDR3 has 13 amino acids. CDR1 LNHDA and CDR2 SQIVND come from the germline V gene (reference sequence). V was pared by 4 bases and J by 0 bases, with 3 bases between. Here the CDR3 reads CASSKPNTGELFF. Here the CDR3 DNA reads TGTGCCAGTAGTAAGCCGAACACCGGGGAGCTGTTTTTT.

V usage is TRBV7-8 and J usage is TRBJ1-5; 7 bases fit TRBD1. Unmatched junction bases numbered 6, after V lost 3 bases and J lost 4 bases. Germline CDR1 SGHVS, CDR2 FQNEAQ. The CDR3 is 15 residues long. The CDR3 DNA is TGTGCCAGCAGCTTCTTTGACAGGGCAAATCAGCCCCAGCATTTT. Translated, it gives CASSFFDRANQPQHF.

The CDR3 sequence is CASSILTGVYEQYF. The CDR3 coding sequence is TGTGCCAGTAGTATTCTGACAGGGGTCTACGAGCAGTACTTC. V is TRBV19 and J is TRBJ2-7; 8 bases align to TRBD1. V lost 3 bases and J lost 3; bases outside the gene matches: 4. There are 14 residues in the CDR3. Germline V lookup: CDR1 LNHDA, CDR2 SQIVND (reference sequence).

This clone appeared a few times. This chain uses TRBV18 with TRBJ1-2; D is possibly TRBD1 (5 bases). This CDR3 is built from 16 residues. CDR1 KGHSH and CDR2 LQKENI come from the germline V gene. Trimming stripped 2 bases from V and 2 bases from J, with 15 bases between. CDR3 amino acids: CASSPGQGLVNYGYTF. CDR3 in DNA: TGTGCCAGCTCACCAGGCCAGGGTCTAGTCAACTATGGCTACACCTTC.

The rearrangement uses TRBV5-4 and TRBJ1-2; 8 nucleotides agree with TRBD1. J lost 5 bases, V lost 6 bases, and 9 bases had no gene match. CDR3 length equals 14 residues. CDR1 is SGHNT and CDR2 is YYREEE in the germline V gene (reference sequence). The CDR3 here is CASTQQGGYYGYTF. CDR3 sequence (DNA): TGTGCCAGCACCCAACAGGGGGGATATTATGGCTACACCTTC.

This chain links TRBV7-9 with TRBJ1-5; D is uncertain. Deletions cut 1 base from V and 0 bases from J, with 13 bases between. Germline values: CDR1 SEHNR, CDR2 FQNEAQ (reference sequence). This CDR3 comprises 17 residues. CDR3 bases: TGTGCCAGCAGCTTAGATTACGGAGGAGATAGCAATCAGCCCCAGCATTTT. Translation gives CASSLDYGGDSNQPQHF.

V and J are TRBV21-1 and TRBJ1-3; the table assigns TRBD1, which was not confirmed against the DNA. TRBV21-1 is reported as a pseudogene. The CDR3 has 19 amino acids. The CDR3, as DNA: TGTGCCAGCAGCAAAGGAACCCCCACCCCAGGGCGGTATGGAAACACCATATATTTT. It yields the protein CASSKGTPTPGRYGNTIYF.

This clone was observed a handful of times. The chain has TRBV7-9 and TRBJ2-3; no clear D. The CDR3 sequence is 12 residues long. V was shortened by 10 bases and J by 4 bases, with 12 bases between the two germline ends. Germline CDR1 is SEHNR and CDR2 is FQNEAQ (reference sequence). The CDR3 reads CATEKYPDTQYF. DNA of the CDR3: TGTGCCACCGAGAAGTACCCAGATACGCAGTATTTT.